This TCR beta chain was documented in a study of shared clonotypes between healthy human individuals (dated by TCRdb to about 2020). Context from the whole study: The cohort comprised two women and a few men aged 18 to 49 years. Leukapheresis yielded between about 0.85 and 9.5 billion PBMCs per donor. For each donor, CD4 naive and CD4 memory were each given three plates, CD8 naive was given two plates, and CD8 memory was given one plate. Blood TCR repertoires of about 5 healthy adults were deeply sequenced to estimate repertoire size and the extent of clonotype sharing between individuals. To increase sequencing depth and limit assay-specific biases, TCR repertoire library preparation and sequencing were carried out by different laboratories using diverse techniques. The paper's findings and limits, for the study overall: Even with the large sequencing depth, rarefaction of the sorted-subset datasets indicated that sequencing was incomplete. Sampling was restricted to blood, and TCR repertoires in tissues likely differ from the TCR repertoires found in blood. Across a handful of donors, approximately 5% of naive CD4, roughly 3.5% of naive CD8, 2.3% of memory CD4, and 0.4% to 0.45% of memory CD8 clonotypes were shared. Higher generation probabilities were observed for clonotypes shared by all four sorted-subset donors than for non-shared clonotypes. Because the study included only a small number of donors, the genetic and exposure-history diversity represented was limited. Pairwise subsampling led to the expectation that sequencing depth would affect the degree of clonotype sharing among donors. Naive subsets generally had larger estimated clonotype richness than memory subsets.

This clone was observed once. Its antigen remains unidentified. No clone much larger than this one lies a single base away; base qualities are absent. The CDR3 runs 14 residues from the cysteine to the phenylalanine. The CDR3 DNA has 42 bases and is translated from base 1. From V the trimming removes 5 bases and from J it removes 1 base, while the gene matches leave 5 bases of the junction unaccounted for. Per the germline V gene, SGHVS is the CDR1 and FNYEAQ is the CDR2. Using the deep immunoSEQ assay, TCR CDR3 regions were amplified from genomic DNA by multiplex PCR. Extracted genomic DNA from each cell subset was distributed evenly across all wells of several immunoSEQ 96-well plates, and each plate was treated as a replicate. For sorted subsets, roughly 0.2 ug genomic DNA, equal to about 30,000 T cell genomes, was loaded into each replicate PCR. Purified libraries were quantified with a Qubit 3.0 fluorometer, sized on a Bioanalyzer 2100, and re-quantified with the KAPA Library Quantification kit. Every immunoSEQ 96-well plate was sequenced on a dedicated single-read 150-cycle Illumina NextSeq 550 flow cell. Regarding the original processing steps: The immunoSEQ output contained only junctional sequences without quality scores, so filtering could not match that applied to full-length reads. To assign V/J genes and CDR3, sequences were annotated against IMGT germline references using PyIR, a Python wrapper for IgBLAST v1.9. Any read was removed if the V/J assignment was weak (E-value above 1e-6), the CDR3 was missing, or the read contained stop codons, out-of-frame junctions, or ambiguous translated residues. V3J clonotypes were defined as sequences sharing the same inferred V gene, J gene, and CDR3 amino acid sequence. The percentage overlap between two repertoires was calculated by dividing the number of shared unique clonotypes by the size of the smaller repertoire. Three approaches were used to assess repertoire richness: RTK rarefaction, the Chao1 estimator, and Recon v2.1 estimates of unobserved clonotypes. OLGA was used to compute generation probabilities for all TCRbeta clonotypes that the gDNA method yielded from a handful of donors. Imported from immuneACCESS, the table was reduced by TCRdb to in-frame sequences with V and J called. These copies leave out some clones; in studies compared against another copy, an unresolved V gene accounts for under half, and the cause of the remainder is not known. D and trimming come from the DNA, and the V and J calls and clone size come from that table. In all, the sample holds about 2 million clones, and just under 95% of those were seen once. Approximately 1% of the sample is taken by the ten largest.

CD8 naive samples were obtained by positive selection for CCR7 among CD45RO-negative cells, yielding a CD45RA+CCR7+ population from which TemRA cells were excluded. Healthy HIV-negative adults with no recently reported acute infections or vaccinations were included as donors. Every donor was a Caucasian adult living in Nashville, Tennessee, USA. Blood was collected by leukapheresis, and PBMCs were isolated by Ficoll-Histopaque density gradient centrifugation and then cryopreserved in liquid nitrogen vapor phase. Analytical flow cytometry was used to check the purity and quantity of every magnetically sorted T cell population. Genomic DNA was isolated from every sorted fraction and measured by UV absorbance on a Nanodrop 2000c.

Sample: naive CD8+ T cells sorted from blood. The cell subset or site label of this sample denotes: CD45RA+CCR7+. This clonotype was sampled from a man younger than 35 in good health. The V gene is TRBV7-6 and the J gene is TRBJ2-7, and TRBD1 matches 7 of the central bases. The nucleotide sequence is given as TGTGCCAGCAGCCGTCAGACAGGGTCCTACGAGCAGTACTTC. It translates as CASSRQTGSYEQYF.